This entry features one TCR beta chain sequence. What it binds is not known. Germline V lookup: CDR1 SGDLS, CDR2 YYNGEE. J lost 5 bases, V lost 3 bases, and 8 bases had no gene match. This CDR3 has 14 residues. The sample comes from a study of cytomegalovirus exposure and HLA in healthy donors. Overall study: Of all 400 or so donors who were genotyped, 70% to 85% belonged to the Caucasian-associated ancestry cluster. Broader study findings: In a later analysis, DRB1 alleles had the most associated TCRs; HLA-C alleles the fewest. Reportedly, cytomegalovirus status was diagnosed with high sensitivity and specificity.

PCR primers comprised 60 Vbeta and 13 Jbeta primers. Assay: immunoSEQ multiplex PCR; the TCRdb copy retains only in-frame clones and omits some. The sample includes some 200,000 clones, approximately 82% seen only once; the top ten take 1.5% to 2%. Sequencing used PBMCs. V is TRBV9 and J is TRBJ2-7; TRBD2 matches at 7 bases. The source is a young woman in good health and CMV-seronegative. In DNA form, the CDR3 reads TGTGCCAGCAGCGCCTCGACTAGCACTCACGAGCAGTACTTC. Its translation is CASSASTSTHEQYF.